The 3 T cell receptor beta chains in this list originate from one sample, sequenced in a study of blood T cell repertoires in COVID-19. Produced via immunoSEQ multiplex PCR; TCRdb's table is partial and in-frame only. Here the sample spans 90,000 to 100,000 clones, less than 85% being singletons. The sample comprised peripheral blood. The source is a woman between 55 and 75 years old with acute or convalescent COVID-19.

This clone was seen a few times. The chain links TRBV19 to TRBJ1-5; 8 bases line up with TRBD1. The germline gives CDR1 LNHDA, CDR2 SQIVND (reference sequence). The trim removed 1 base at V and 3 bases at J, leaving 2 bases unmatched. The CDR3 is made up of 15 amino acids. The CDR3 loop is CASSIVDRDNQPQHF. CDR3 bases: TGTGCCAGTAGTATAGTGGACAGGGACAATCAGCCCCAGCATTTT.

The chain is built from TRBV3-1 (or the pseudogene TRBV3-2) and TRBJ2-5; 11 bases align to TRBD2. The J segment lost 2 bases and the V segment lost 1 base, leaving 6 bases of the junction unmatched. CDR1 LGHDT and CDR2 YNNKEL come from the germline V gene (reference sequence). This CDR3 is built from 17 residues. In nucleotides, the CDR3 is TGTGCCAGCAGCCAAGGTCTCCGACTAGCGGGGCAAGAGACCCAGTACTTC. Its protein product is CASSQGLRLAGQETQYF.

The chain joins TRBV3-1 (or the pseudogene TRBV3-2) to TRBJ1-3; D is possibly TRBD1 (6 bases). V was cut by 3 bases and J by 4 bases, with 13 bases left in between. The CDR3 totals 15 residues. CDR1 is LGHDT and CDR2 is YNNKEL in the germline V gene (reference sequence). The CDR3, as DNA: TGTGCCAGCAGCCAGGTCCGGACAGCCGGAAACACCATATATTTT. This encodes CASSQVRTAGNTIYF.